The 28 T cell receptor beta chains reported below all come from one sample, sequenced in a study of T cells after yellow fever vaccination. TCRdb re-called the 5' RACE reads with MiXCR, one entry per CDR3 protein. The table lists 150,000 to 200,000 distinct CDR3 sequences, approximately 10% of them singletons. The sequencing used CD8+ T cells sorted from PBMCs, collected 15 days after the yellow fever booster vaccination. The receptors here all came from a man aged 18 to 29 who received the YFV17D yellow fever vaccine.

This clonotype was seen a few times. The chain links TRBV4-3 to TRBJ1-5; D remains unclear. The CDR3 totals 15 residues. The germline V and J ends were trimmed by 6 bases and 0 bases, with 12 bases remaining between them. Germline V gene sequence: CDR1 LGHNA, CDR2 YSLEER. The CDR3 DNA reads as TGCGCCAGCAGGGGGAAGATAGATAGCAATCAGCCCCAGCATTTT. Translating gives CASRGKIDSNQPQHF.

This clonotype was counted at least ten times. The rearrangement links TRBV3-1 to TRBJ2-3, with a tentative D call TRBD2 (5 bases). With 2 bases removed from V and 6 bases from J, the gap between germline ends came to 9 bases. This CDR3 contains 13 residues. CDR1 and CDR2 (germline): LGHDT, YNNKEL (reference sequence). This CDR3 is CASSQSEEDTQYF. The CDR3 coding sequence is TGTGCCAGCAGCCAATCGGAGGAGGATACGCAGTATTTT.

This chain uses TRBV4-3 with TRBJ2-1; 10 positions match TRBD1. The CDR3 has 14 residues. Germline V gene data show CDR1 as LGHNA and CDR2 as YSLEER. V was clipped by 3 bases and J by 9 bases; unmatched bases: 5. The CDR3 reads CASSHGTGVSEQFF. In DNA form, the CDR3 reads TGCGCCAGCAGCCATGGGACAGGGGTGAGTGAGCAGTTCTTC.

This CDR3 is CSVDTGVVGYTF. CDR3 bases: TGCAGCGTCGATACAGGGGTGGTTGGCTACACCTTC. The V gene is TRBV29-1, the J gene TRBJ1-2; the match to TRBD1 covers 7 bases. Germline V gene data show CDR1 as SQVTM and CDR2 as ANQGSEA. V dropped 6 bases and J dropped 7; count of bases not matched to a gene: 8. This CDR3 is 12 amino acids long.

J is TRBJ2-1 and V is TRBV7-6; 7 bases are shared with TRBD1. From germline, CDR1 is SGHVS and CDR2 FNYEAQ. This CDR3 contains 17 residues. With V trimmed by 3 bases and J by 0 bases, 8 bases remained unmatched. CDR3 sequence (DNA): TGTGCCAGCAGCTTGGGGGACAGCTCCTACTCCTACAATGAGCAGTTCTTC. It translates to CASSLGDSSYSYNEQFF.

At least ten counts were recorded for this clonotype. This chain's CDR3 is CASSYDTTTYEQYV. The CDR3, as DNA: TGTGCCAGCAGTTACGATACCACTACCTACGAGCAGTACGTC. The J gene is TRBJ2-7, the V gene TRBV6-2 or TRBV6-3; unclear D gene. This CDR3 comprises 14 residues. Trimming took 2 bases from V and 2 from J, leaving 10 bases between them. From germline, CDR1 is MNHEY and CDR2 SVGEGT.

This clonotype was observed a few times. This chain links TRBV7-9 with TRBJ2-1; D is undetermined. The germline V and J ends were trimmed by 1 base and 6 bases, with 10 bases remaining between them. Germline lookup yields CDR1 SEHNR and CDR2 FQNEAQ (reference sequence). The CDR3 runs 14 residues. In DNA, the CDR3 is TGTGCCAGCAGCTTAGGTTTGGCTATCAATGAGCAGTTCTTC. Amino acid sequence: CASSLGLAINEQFF.

Ten or more counts support this clonotype. This chain uses TRBV11-2 with TRBJ2-7; D gene unclear. Trimming removed 1 base from V and 5 bases from J, with 6 bases in between. Germline V lookup: CDR1 SGHAT, CDR2 FQNNGV. The CDR3 extends over 12 amino acids. CDR3 in amino acids: CASSLGGHEQYF. CDR3 nucleotide sequence: TGTGCCAGCAGCTTAGGAGGCCACGAGCAGTACTTC.

This clonotype was picked up a small number of times. The chain links TRBV4-1 to TRBJ2-1, with 7 bases lining up with TRBD2. After removal of 0 bases from V and 3 bases from J, the junction contained 5 bases not matched to a gene. Germline lookup yields CDR1 MGHRA and CDR2 YSYEKL. The CDR3 covers 16 residues. The CDR3 reads CASSQEGDYRYNEQFF. The CDR3 DNA follows: TGCGCCAGCAGCCAAGAAGGGGACTATCGCTACAATGAGCAGTTCTTC.

This clonotype was seen a handful of times. The chain uses TRBV29-1 and TRBJ2-1; 9 bases align to TRBD2. In germline, CDR1 is SQVTM, CDR2 ANQGSEA. This CDR3 is built from 14 residues. Germline trimming cut 3 bases from V and 5 bases from J; bases unmatched to any gene: 5. The DNA for the CDR3 is TGCAGCGTTGAGGGGGTAGCGGGGGACAATGAGCAGTTCTTC. It yields the protein CSVEGVAGDNEQFF.

The table lists this clonotype with a few counts. The chain recombines TRBV5-5 with TRBJ1-1; TRBD1 is a possible D gene (6 bases). There are 13 residues in the CDR3. CDR1 SGHKS and CDR2 YYEKEE come from the germline V gene (reference sequence). V dropped 3 bases and J dropped 6 bases, with 12 bases sitting between them. Written as DNA, the CDR3 is TGTGCCAGCAGCTCTTCAGGGGACCCTGAAGCTTTCTTT. It is translated as CASSSSGDPEAFF.

This clonotype came up many times. The chain joins TRBV6-5 to TRBJ2-5; D remains ambiguous. The germline V gene has CDR1 MNHEY and CDR2 SVGAGI. There are 14 residues in the CDR3. The V and J ends lost 6 bases and 5 bases respectively, with 16 bases between them. CDR3 nucleotides: TGTGCCAGCAGATCTCCGCCCCTGGGGGAGACCCAGTACTTC. It encodes CASRSPPLGETQYF.

The sample holds many counts of this clonotype. V and J are TRBV12-5 and TRBJ1-2; 7 bases match TRBD1. The J segment lost 4 bases and the V segment lost 2 bases, leaving 4 bases of the junction unmatched. Germline V gene sequence: CDR1 LGHNT, CDR2 FRNRAP. This CDR3 contains 14 residues. The CDR3, as DNA: TGTGCTAGTGGTTTGTCCCGGGACAGCTATGGCTACACCTTC. Translated: CASGLSRDSYGYTF. Variable domain in full (rest from reference TRBV12-5 and TRBJ1-2): DARVTQTPRHKVTEMGQEVTMRCQPILGHNTVFWYRQTMMQGLELLAYFRNRAPLDDSGMPKDRFSAEMPDATLATLKIQPSEPRDSAVYFCASGLSRDSYGYTFGSGTRLTVV.

This clonotype has at least ten counts. This chain links TRBV6-5 with TRBJ1-1; no firm D call. Germline V gene data show CDR1 as MNHEY and CDR2 as SVGAGI. V was trimmed by 0 bases and J by 2 bases, leaving 4 bases between them. The CDR3 consists of 13 residues. The CDR3: CASSYSVNTEAFF. CDR3 nucleotides: TGTGCCAGCAGTTACTCGGTCAACACTGAAGCTTTCTTT.

The V call is TRBV6-2 or TRBV6-3, the J call TRBJ1-5, with D possibly being TRBD1 (6 bases). V dropped 6 bases and J dropped 3 bases, with 15 bases sitting between them. Germline V gene data show CDR1 as MNHEY and CDR2 as SVGEGT. The CDR3 is made up of 15 amino acids. CDR3 DNA sequence: TGTGCCAGCAGCCAAGCACAGGGAGTCAATCAGCCCCAGCATTTT. This sequence encodes CASSQAQGVNQPQHF.

The rearrangement uses TRBV12-5 and TRBJ2-3, with D possibly matching TRBD1 (5 bases). V lost 7 bases, J lost 2 bases, and 19 bases lay in between. The CDR3 has 16 residues. Germline assignment: CDR1 LGHNT and CDR2 FRNRAP. CDR3 region: CASVLIDPTATDTQYF. The CDR3 DNA follows: TGTGCTAGTGTCCTTATTGACCCGACAGCCACAGATACGCAGTATTTT.

This clonotype was detected a few times. The chain recombines TRBV19 with TRBJ2-2, with D possibly matching TRBD1 (6 bases). The CDR3 has 16 residues. The V end lost 5 bases, the J end lost 1 base, and 14 bases lay between the germline ends. Germline-derived CDR1 and CDR2 are LNHDA and SQIVND (reference sequence). The CDR3 DNA is TGTGCCAGTAGTGCGAGGACAGTAAGGAACACCGGGGAGCTGTTTTTT. It encodes CASSARTVRNTGELFF.

This clonotype was counted ten times or more. This chain links TRBV3-1 with TRBJ2-3; D call uncertain. This CDR3 is 13 amino acids long. Between the trimmed V and J ends, which lost 0 bases and 2 bases, there was a span of 3 bases. Germline V CDR1 and CDR2: LGHDT, YNNKEL (reference sequence). CDR3 DNA sequence: TGTGCCAGCAGCCAAGATGTCACAGATACGCAGTATTTT. Protein sequence: CASSQDVTDTQYF.

This chain's CDR3 is CASSYNGEYNSPLHF. CDR3 DNA sequence: TGTGCCAGCAGTTATAACGGAGAATATAATTCACCCCTCCACTTT. The gene calls are TRBV6-6 and TRBJ1-6; D unresolved. Deletions cut 3 bases from V and 4 bases from J, with 10 bases between. The CDR3 loop spans 15 amino acids. The V gene's germline CDR1 is MNHNY and CDR2 SVGAGI (reference sequence).

This chain uses TRBV7-2 with TRBJ2-1; TRBD2 matches at 9 bases. This CDR3 is 19 amino acids long. Germline assignment: CDR1 SGHTA and CDR2 FQGNSA. V was pared by 5 bases and J by 0 bases, with 14 bases of the junction left unmatched. This CDR3 is CASSPTFAGGRNSYNEQFF. CDR3 in DNA: TGTGCCAGCAGCCCAACCTTTGCGGGGGGGCGGAACTCCTACAATGAGCAGTTCTTC.

This clonotype was counted only a few times. V is TRBV2 and J is TRBJ1-2; no clear D. V shed 7 bases and J shed 5 bases, with 14 bases lying between them. Germline-derived CDR1 and CDR2 are SNHLY and FYNNEI. The CDR3 sequence is 13 residues long. CDR3 sequence reads: CASTAFWDYGYTF. In DNA, the CDR3 is TGTGCCAGCACCGCCTTTTGGGATTATGGCTACACCTTC.

The table lists this clonotype with a few counts. V gene TRBV28 combines with J gene TRBJ1-4, with a tentative D call TRBD1 (6 bases). This CDR3 has 15 amino acids. Germline V gene lookup returns CDR1 MDHEN and CDR2 SYDVKM. With 5 bases removed from V and 4 bases from J, the gap between germline ends came to 14 bases. CDR3 amino acids: CASSLGTSLNEKLFF. In DNA form, the CDR3 reads TGTGCCAGCAGTCTGGGGACATCTCTTAATGAAAAACTGTTTTTT.

The V call is TRBV27, the J call TRBJ2-7; TRBD1 matches 7 bases. The V gene end was trimmed by 3 bases and the J gene end by 3 bases; junction bases not matched to a gene: 2. CDR1 MNHEY and CDR2 SMNVEV come from the germline V gene (reference sequence). The CDR3 is 13 amino acids. The CDR3 here is CASSFNRGYEQYF. CDR3 nucleotide sequence: TGTGCCAGCAGTTTTAACAGGGGCTACGAGCAGTACTTC.

The V and J genes are TRBV12-3 or TRBV12-4 and TRBJ2-7, with 12 bases identical to TRBD1. CDR3 length: 17 amino acids. V shed 2 bases, J shed 4 bases, and the junction held 9 bases outside the gene matches. CDR3 nucleotide sequence: TGTGCCAGCAGTTTATCAGCGTGGGACAGGGGGCCATACGAGCAGTACTTC. This translates into CASSLSAWDRGPYEQYF.

This clonotype was picked up a small number of times. V gene TRBV7-8 combines with J gene TRBJ2-7; the D gene is possibly TRBD2 (5 bases). With 5 bases removed from V and 5 bases from J, the gap between germline ends came to 16 bases. CDR3 length: 14 amino acids. Germline V CDR1 and CDR2: SGHVS, FQNEAQ. The CDR3 spells CASSKTIGPNEQYF. For the CDR3, the DNA is TGTGCCAGCAGCAAGACTATTGGCCCTAACGAGCAGTACTTC.

This clonotype was counted only a few times. The rearrangement links TRBV27 to TRBJ1-5, with a possible D match to TRBD1 (6 bases). Trimming took 9 bases from V and 3 from J, leaving 12 bases between them. The CDR3 contains 13 residues. Germline CDR1 and CDR2: MNHEY and SMNVEV (reference sequence). The CDR3 is CASSWGANQPQHF. CDR3 nucleotide sequence: TGTGCCAGTAGCTGGGGGGCCAATCAGCCCCAGCATTTT.

In this sample, this clonotype turned up a few times. V is TRBV6-2 or TRBV6-3 and J is TRBJ1-1, with D unclear. The germline gives CDR1 MNHEY, CDR2 SVGEGT. The ends were cut back, 6 bases at V and 4 bases at J, with 6 bases in the middle. This CDR3 has 11 residues. The CDR3 loop reads CASRVLTEAFF. For the CDR3, the DNA is TGTGCCAGCAGGGTACTCACTGAAGCTTTCTTT.

The chain carries TRBV6-2 or TRBV6-3 and TRBJ2-3, with 10 positions matching TRBD2. This CDR3 has 19 amino acids. Germline V gene lookup returns CDR1 MNHEY and CDR2 SVGEGT. Germline trimming cut 0 bases from V and 0 bases from J; bases unmatched to any gene: 9. Here the CDR3 reads CASSYSTQATSGSTDTQYF. The CDR3 DNA sequence: TGTGCCAGCAGTTACTCTACGCAGGCGACTAGCGGGAGCACAGATACGCAGTATTTT.